This T cell receptor beta chain originates from a study of OX40 agonist ivuxolimab in advanced cancers. As for the study in general: Six ivuxolimab dose levels, 0.01 to 10 mg/kg, were given intravenously every 2 weeks.

CDR1 SQVTM and CDR2 ANQGSEA come from the germline V gene. This CDR3 has 11 amino acids. Trimming took off 6 bases at V and 7 bases at J, with 12 bases between the two ends. Assay: immunoSEQ multiplex PCR; the TCRdb copy retains only in-frame clones and omits some. Of tens of thousands of clones listed, around nine tenths are singletons. Sample: CD4+ or CD8+ T cells sorted from blood, taken in a trial of the OX40 agonist ivuxolimab. The rearrangement links TRBV29-1 to TRBJ1-1, with D unresolved. The TCR originated in an adult with an advanced solid tumor such as melanoma, head and neck, liver or kidney cancer. CDR3 protein: CSVDTEHEAFF. The CDR3, as DNA: TGCAGCGTAGACACTGAGCATGAAGCTTTCTTT.